Below are 9 T cell receptor beta chains sequenced from a single sample in a study of shared clonotypes between healthy human individuals. Clones were sequenced by immunoSEQ multiplex PCR, and TCRdb holds only the in-frame ones, with some missing. This sample has 2 million to 2.5 million clones; 85% to 95% occur once, and the top ten carry around 0.4%. The sequenced sample was naive CD4+ T cells from PBMCs. Subset given: CD45RA+ positively selected. The receptors were gathered from a man between 18 and 35 years old in good health. Some clones in this sample may be carry-over from other donors' samples.

In this sample, this clone turned up once. This rearrangement joins TRBV7-2 to TRBJ2-3, with D maybe TRBD1 (6 bases). Germline V CDR1 and CDR2: SGHTA, FQGNSA. Trimming cost V 3 bases and J 3 bases, with 16 bases left between them. The CDR3 covers 16 residues. The CDR3 loop is CASSFPRGWDTDTQYF. CDR3 DNA: TGTGCCAGCAGCTTCCCTAGGGGGTGGGATACAGATACGCAGTATTTT.

Remarks on this clone: Other DNA sequences in the sample encode the same CDR3. V and J are TRBV7-9 and TRBJ2-5; 10 positions agree with TRBD1. From germline, CDR1 is SEHNR and CDR2 FQNEAQ (reference sequence). The CDR3 length is 14 residues. The V gene end was trimmed by 5 bases and the J gene end by 2 bases; junction bases not matched to a gene: 2. The CDR3: CASSPGQGQETQYF. The CDR3 DNA follows: TGTGCCAGCAGCCCGGGACAGGGGCAAGAGACCCAGTACTTC.

The chain links TRBV5-1 to TRBJ2-5, with TRBD1 as a possible D gene (6 bases). Germline lookup yields CDR1 SGHRS and CDR2 YFSETQ. V gave up 6 bases and J gave up 1 base, with 10 bases separating them. The CDR3 has 13 amino acids. In DNA form, the CDR3 reads TGCGCCAGCATTGGACAGCTCCAAGAGACCCAGTACTTC. Protein sequence: CASIGQLQETQYF.

As concerns this clone: This sample also contains other DNA sequences that code for the same CDR3. The genes are TRBV30 and TRBJ1-6; D uncertain. The CDR3 sequence is 12 residues long. V was clipped by 4 bases and J by 7 bases, with 8 bases between them. From germline, CDR1 is GTSNPN and CDR2 SVGIG (reference sequence). CDR3: CAWTTGNSPLHF. DNA of the CDR3: TGTGCCTGGACGACTGGGAATTCACCCCTCCACTTT.

DNA for the CDR3: TGTGCCAGCAGTCTAGGGGGACAGCCCCTCTCCTACGAGCAGTACTTC. It encodes CASSLGGQPLSYEQYF. The chain links TRBV28 to TRBJ2-7; TRBD1 matches 7 bases. The V segment lost 5 bases and the J segment 0 bases; nucleotides outside the gene matches: 10. Germline V gives CDR1 MDHEN, CDR2 SYDVKM. The CDR3 length is 16 residues.

V is TRBV14 and J is TRBJ2-1, with D tentatively TRBD1 (6 bases). The CDR3 is 16 amino acids. V lost 4 bases and J lost 0, with 13 bases in between. Looked up from germline, CDR1 is SGHDN and CDR2 is FVKESK. Written as DNA, the CDR3 is TGTGCCAGCAGCCCCTTGGGGGCCCTCTCCTACAATGAGCAGTTCTTC. Its translation is CASSPLGALSYNEQFF.

This chain connects TRBV28 to TRBJ2-7; 10 positions agree with TRBD1. The CDR3 is made up of 16 amino acids. The V segment lost 2 bases and the J segment 5 bases; nucleotides outside the gene matches: 9. Germline CDR1 and CDR2: MDHEN and SYDVKM. The CDR3 reads CASSLLGGQGDNEQYF. The CDR3 DNA follows: TGTGCCAGCAGTTTACTTGGAGGACAGGGGGACAACGAGCAGTACTTC.

This chain links TRBV7-6 with TRBJ1-4, with 8 bases matching TRBD1. The V segment lost 5 bases and the J segment 8 bases; nucleotides outside the gene matches: 10. CDR1 is SGHVS and CDR2 is FNYEAQ in the germline V gene. The CDR3 is 15 residues long. The CDR3 DNA reads as TGTGCCAGCAGCCCGACAGGGGCCGCCTCGGAAAAACTGTTTTTT. Translated: CASSPTGAASEKLFF. Full variable domain (outside the CDR3, taken from reference TRBV7-6 and TRBJ1-4): GAGVSQSPRYKVTKRGQDVALRCDPISGHVSLYWYRQALGQGPEFLTYFNYEAQQDKSGLPNDRFSAERPEGSISTLTIQRTEQRDSAMYRCASSPTGAASEKLFFGSGTQLSVL.

This chain uses TRBV19 with TRBJ2-1, with D hard to call. Trimming stripped 5 bases from V and 2 bases from J, with 13 bases between. The CDR3 spans 15 residues. The germline V gene encodes CDR1 LNHDA and CDR2 SQIVND (reference sequence). The CDR3 protein is CASSSVAVPYNEQFF. The CDR3 coding sequence is TGTGCCAGTAGTTCAGTGGCAGTTCCCTACAATGAGCAGTTCTTC.